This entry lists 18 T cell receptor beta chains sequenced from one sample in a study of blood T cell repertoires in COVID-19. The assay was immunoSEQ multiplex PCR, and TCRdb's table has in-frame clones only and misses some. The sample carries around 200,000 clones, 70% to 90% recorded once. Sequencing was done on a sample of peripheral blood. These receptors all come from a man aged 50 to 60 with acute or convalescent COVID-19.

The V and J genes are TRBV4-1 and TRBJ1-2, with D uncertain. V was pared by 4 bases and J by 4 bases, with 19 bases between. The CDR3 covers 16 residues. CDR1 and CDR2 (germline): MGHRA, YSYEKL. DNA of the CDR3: TGCGCCAGCAGCCCTTCCCAGTCCGAGGTGGGCTATGGCTACACCTTC. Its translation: CASSPSQSEVGYGYTF.

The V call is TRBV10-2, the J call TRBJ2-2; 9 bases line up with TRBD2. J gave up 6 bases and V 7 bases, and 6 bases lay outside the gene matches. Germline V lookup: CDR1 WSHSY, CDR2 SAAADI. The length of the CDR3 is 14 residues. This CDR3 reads CASTIAGVAGELFF. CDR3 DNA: TGCGCCAGCACTATAGCGGGGGTGGCCGGGGAGCTGTTTTTT.

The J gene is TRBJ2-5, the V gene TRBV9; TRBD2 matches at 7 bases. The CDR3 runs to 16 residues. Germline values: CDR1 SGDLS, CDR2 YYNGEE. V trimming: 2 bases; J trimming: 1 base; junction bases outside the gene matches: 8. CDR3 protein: CASSVLGGGIQETQYF. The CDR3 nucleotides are TGTGCCAGCAGCGTCTTAGGCGGGGGAATCCAAGAGACCCAGTACTTC.

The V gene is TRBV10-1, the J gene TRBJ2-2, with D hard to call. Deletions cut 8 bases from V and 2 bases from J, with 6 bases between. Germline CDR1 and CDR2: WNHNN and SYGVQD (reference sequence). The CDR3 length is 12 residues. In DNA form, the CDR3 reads TGCGCCAGCGCGCAAAACACCGGGGAGCTGTTTTTT. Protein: CASAQNTGELFF.

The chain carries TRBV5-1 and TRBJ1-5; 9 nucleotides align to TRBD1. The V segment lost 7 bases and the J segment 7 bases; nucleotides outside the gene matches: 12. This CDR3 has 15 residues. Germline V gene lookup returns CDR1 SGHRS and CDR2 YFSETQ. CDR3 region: CASRPGQGGKQPQHF. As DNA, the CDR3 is TGCGCCAGCCGGCCGGGACAGGGAGGGAAGCAGCCCCAGCATTTT.

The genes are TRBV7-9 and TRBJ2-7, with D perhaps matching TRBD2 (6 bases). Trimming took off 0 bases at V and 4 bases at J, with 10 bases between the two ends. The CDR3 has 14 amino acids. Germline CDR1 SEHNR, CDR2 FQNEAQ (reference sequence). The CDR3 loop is CASSLAPGTYEQYF. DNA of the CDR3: TGTGCCAGCAGCTTAGCTCCAGGGACTTACGAGCAGTACTTC.

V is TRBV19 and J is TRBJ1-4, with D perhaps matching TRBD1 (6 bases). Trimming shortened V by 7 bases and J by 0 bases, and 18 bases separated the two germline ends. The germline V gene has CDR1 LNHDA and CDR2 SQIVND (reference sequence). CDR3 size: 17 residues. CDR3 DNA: TGTGCCAGTACCCCAAACAGGGAGACGGCAACTAATGAAAAACTGTTTTTT. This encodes CASTPNRETATNEKLFF.

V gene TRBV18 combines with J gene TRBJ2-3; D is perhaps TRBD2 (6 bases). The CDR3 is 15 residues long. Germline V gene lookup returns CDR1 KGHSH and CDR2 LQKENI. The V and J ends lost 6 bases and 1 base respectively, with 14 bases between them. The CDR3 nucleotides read TGTGCCAGCTCCCCGGGAGCGGTGGGCACAGATACGCAGTATTTT. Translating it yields CASSPGAVGTDTQYF.

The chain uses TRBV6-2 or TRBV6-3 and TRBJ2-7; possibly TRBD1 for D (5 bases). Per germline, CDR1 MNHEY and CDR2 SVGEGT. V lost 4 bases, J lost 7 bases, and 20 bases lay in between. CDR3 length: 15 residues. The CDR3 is CASSWLWASKGEQYF. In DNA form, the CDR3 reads TGTGCCAGCAGTTGGCTATGGGCCTCCAAGGGGGAGCAGTACTTC.

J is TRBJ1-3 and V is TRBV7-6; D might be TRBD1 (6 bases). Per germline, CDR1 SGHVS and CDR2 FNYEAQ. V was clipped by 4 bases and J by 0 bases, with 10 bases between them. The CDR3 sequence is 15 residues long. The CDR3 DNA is TGTGCCAGCAGCTCAGGACAGACCTCTGGAAACACCATATATTTT. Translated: CASSSGQTSGNTIYF.

CDR3 nucleotides: TGTGCCAGCAGGCGACAGGGGACCGATGGCTACACCTTC. Amino acids: CASRRQGTDGYTF. The chain combines TRBV6-5 with TRBJ1-2, with 8 nucleotides matching TRBD1. Trimming cost V 6 bases and J 6 bases; bases outside gene matches: 6. This CDR3 is 13 amino acids long. Germline CDR1 MNHEY, CDR2 SVGAGI.

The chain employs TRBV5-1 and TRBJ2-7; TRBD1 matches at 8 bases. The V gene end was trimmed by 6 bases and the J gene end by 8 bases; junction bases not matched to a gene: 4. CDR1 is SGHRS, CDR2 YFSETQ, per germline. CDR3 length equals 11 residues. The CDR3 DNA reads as TGCGCCAGCAAGACAGGGGACAAGCAGTACTTC. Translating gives CASKTGDKQYF.

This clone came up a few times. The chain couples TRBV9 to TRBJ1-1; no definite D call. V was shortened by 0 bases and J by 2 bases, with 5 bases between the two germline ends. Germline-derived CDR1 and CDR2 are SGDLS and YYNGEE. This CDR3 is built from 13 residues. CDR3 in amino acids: CASSVGTNTEAFF. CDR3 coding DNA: TGTGCCAGCAGCGTAGGGACTAACACTGAAGCTTTCTTT.

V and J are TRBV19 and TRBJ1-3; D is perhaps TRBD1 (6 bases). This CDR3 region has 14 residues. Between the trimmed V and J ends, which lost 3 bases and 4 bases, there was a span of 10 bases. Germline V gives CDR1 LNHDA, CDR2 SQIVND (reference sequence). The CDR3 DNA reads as TGTGCCAGTAGTATGAGGACAGACGGAAACACCATATATTTT. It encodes CASSMRTDGNTIYF.

CDR3 nucleotide sequence: TGTGCCAGCAGCCTAGGGACTAGCGGGGGCCAAAACATTCAGTACTTC. Translation: CASSLGTSGGQNIQYF. The chain employs TRBV7-2 and TRBJ2-4, with 14 bases aligning to TRBD2. The J segment lost 5 bases and the V segment lost 5 bases, leaving 5 bases of the junction unmatched. From germline, CDR1 is SGHTA and CDR2 FQGNSA. The CDR3 is 16 amino acids. Full variable domain (missing parts from reference TRBV7-2 and TRBJ2-4): GAGVSQSPSNKVTEKGKDVELRCDPISGHTALYWYRQSLGQGLEFLIYFQGNSAPDKSGLPSDRFSAERTGGSVSTLTIQRTQQEDSAVYLCASSLGTSGGQNIQYFGAGTRLSVL.

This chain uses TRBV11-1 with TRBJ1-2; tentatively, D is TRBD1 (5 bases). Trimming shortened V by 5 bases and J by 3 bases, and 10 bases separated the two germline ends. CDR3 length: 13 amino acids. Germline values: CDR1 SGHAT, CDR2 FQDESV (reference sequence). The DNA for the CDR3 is TGTGCCAGCAGCAAAGGCAGGGACTATGGCTACACCTTC. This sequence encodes CASSKGRDYGYTF.

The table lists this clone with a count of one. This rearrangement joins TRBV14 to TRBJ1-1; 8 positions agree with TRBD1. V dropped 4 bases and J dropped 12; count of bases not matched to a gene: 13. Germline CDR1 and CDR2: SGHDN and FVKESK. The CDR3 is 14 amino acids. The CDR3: CASSPPSGTGGTFF. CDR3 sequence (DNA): TGTGCCAGCAGCCCCCCCTCGGGAACAGGGGGAACTTTCTTT. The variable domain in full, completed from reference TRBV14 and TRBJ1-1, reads EAGVTQFPSHSVIEKGQTVTLRCDPISGHDNLYWYRRVMGKEIKFLLHFVKESKQDESGMPNNRFLAERTGGTYSTLKVQPAELEDSGVYFCASSPPSGTGGTFFGQGTRLTVV.

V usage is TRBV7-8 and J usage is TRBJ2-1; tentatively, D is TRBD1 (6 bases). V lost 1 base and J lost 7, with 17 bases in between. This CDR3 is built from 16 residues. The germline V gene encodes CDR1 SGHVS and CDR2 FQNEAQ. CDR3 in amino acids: CASSLEATGPLNEQFF. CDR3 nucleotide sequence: TGTGCCAGCAGCTTAGAGGCGACAGGTCCGTTAAATGAGCAGTTCTTC. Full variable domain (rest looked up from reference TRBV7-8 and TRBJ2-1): GAGVSQSPRYKVAKRGQDVALRCDPISGHVSLFWYQQALGQGPEFLTYFQNEAQLDKSGLPSDRFFAERPEGSVSTLKIQRTQQEDSAVYLCASSLEATGPLNEQFFGPGTRLTVL.